The sequence of this T cell receptor (beta chain) was determined in a study of spatial heterogeneity in lung cancer. All TCR cDNA molecules were individually tagged with a unique molecular identifier. TCRdb passed the 5' RACE reads through MiXCR, listing each CDR3 protein once. The sample lists around 50,000 distinct CDR3 sequences, less than 8.5% occurring once. Noted time point: sample taken at primary tumor resection. Whole RNA from tumor, nontumor lung or frozen PBMC was sequenced unsorted. A total of fewer than 80 untreated early-stage non-small cell lung cancer patients served as donors. The CDR3 spans 14 residues. CDR1 PRHDT and CDR2 FYEKMQ come from the germline V gene (reference sequence). V was trimmed by 5 bases and J by 7 bases, leaving 12 bases between them.

This specimen was PBMCs, taken at surgery. The origin of this receptor is a female donor with early-stage non-small cell lung cancer. The chain combines TRBV13 with TRBJ1-6, with D possibly matching TRBD1 (6 bases). The CDR3 DNA sequence: TGTGCCAGCAGCCCCCGGGACAAGAATTCACCCCTCCACTTT. Its protein is CASSPRDKNSPLHF.